What follows is one T cell receptor (beta chain) and its context. The antigen is not known. ViraFEST assay sequencing came after antigen-specific CD4+ T cells were expanded with viral peptide pools. The authors isolated CD4+ T cells after more than eight days of culture. It was two doses of either the BNT162b2 or mRNA-1273 vaccine that participants received. People in the vaccine group had not been infected with SARS-CoV-2 before, and their nucleocapsid antibodies were negative. The culture medium for roughly 1.9 million PBMC per well included 10 IU/ml IL-2 and around 10 ug/ml peptides. The data were obtained in a study of vaccination effects on CD4 cells after COVID-19. Study-level results: Marked clonal contraction of both clone types appeared late after vaccination.

The ends were cut back, 2 bases at V and 12 bases at J, with 14 bases in the middle. The CDR3 consists of 14 residues. From germline, CDR1 is MNHEY and CDR2 SMNVEV (reference sequence). Sequencing used immunoSEQ multiplex PCR; TCRdb keeps in-frame clones, though not all of them. The sample records about 32,000 clones, roughly two thirds being singletons. Here the sequenced sample was CD4+ T cells from PBMCs cultured with HCoV-229E spike peptides, taken after COVID-19 vaccination. V and J are TRBV27 and TRBJ1-6; D is unresolved. The receptor comes from a human donor who received a COVID-19 vaccine. CDR3 sequence (DNA): TGTGCCAGCAGTTTACTCAATATTTTGGGACCCCTCCACTTT. It codes for CASSLLNILGPLHF.